This TCR beta chain was recorded in a study of CXCR3-negative and CXCR3-positive naive CD8 T cells. UMI-tagged TRB cDNA libraries were built via 5' RACE. One entry per CDR3 protein, without DNA, is what TCRdb gives after re-calling the 5' RACE reads. The data include tens of thousands of distinct CDR3 sequences; the top ten clones carry 1.5% to 2%. Researchers reported sorting every CD8+ T cell subset in triplicate, 250,000 to 300,000 cells per sort. Germline CDR1 SNHLY, CDR2 FYNNEI. This CDR3 spans 15 amino acids. A remark on this clonotype: Its antigen is not identified.

Study observations and caveats: Diversity proved comparably high across both naive subsets and much lower in memory CD8+ cells. Fresh PBMCs went into most assays, and CXCR3 expression partly declined after cryopreservation.

The sequencing sample was made of naive CXCR3- CD8+ T cells from blood. Subset: CD45RO-CCR7+CD27+CD95- naive CD8+ T cells lacking CXCR3 (TNR3-). This sequence joins TRBV2 and TRBJ2-3; the D call of TRBD2 rests on TCRdb alone, since no DNA is present to check it. This sequence originates from a human donor in good health. Some clones in this sample may be carry-over from other donors' samples. The CDR3 region is CASRGLAGGPDTQYF.